Below, 18 T cell receptor beta chains from the same sample are listed, as sequenced in a study of identical twins. TCRdb processed the 5' RACE reads anew with MiXCR; each CDR3 protein has one entry. The table lists roughly 500,000 distinct CDR3 sequences, approximately 22% of them singletons. The data were also submitted as part of a second study, on T cells expressing NK-cell markers.

The material sequenced was CD4+ T cells sorted from blood. The source is a woman under 30 in good health.

The CDR3, as DNA: TGTGCCATCGGTTCCGGACAGGGGACCGGGGAGCTGTTTTTT. This translates into CAIGSGQGTGELFF. The chain employs TRBV10-3 and TRBJ2-2, with 9 bases identical to TRBD1. Losses at the gene ends were 8 bases for V and 5 bases for J; bases not matched to a gene: 6. CDR1 is ENHRY, CDR2 SYGVKD, per germline. The CDR3 is 14 amino acids.

This clonotype was seen only a few times. The CDR3 region is CAITSGINEQFF. The CDR3 nucleotides read TGTGCCATCACGAGCGGGATAAATGAGCAGTTCTTC. V gene TRBV10-3 combines with J gene TRBJ2-1; 7 bases align to TRBD2. Germline V gives CDR1 ENHRY, CDR2 SYGVKD. V gave up 7 bases and J gave up 7 bases; unmatched junction bases: 4. The CDR3 loop spans 12 amino acids.

The chain has TRBV20-1 and TRBJ2-1, with D uncertain. V lost 6 bases, J lost 8 bases, and 8 bases lay in between. CDR3 length: 10 residues. CDR1 and CDR2 from the germline V gene are DFQATT and SNEGSKA (reference sequence). The DNA for the CDR3 is TGCAGTGCCCGGCAGCATGAGCAGTTCTTC. Residues: CSARQHEQFF.

On this clonotype: A read error may be the cause here, since a much bigger clone is one base away. The CDR3 is CSASGRANNEQFF. DNA for the CDR3: TGCAGTGCTAGCGGGAGGGCGAACAATGAGCAGTTCTTC. The chain links TRBV20-1 to TRBJ2-1; 8 positions agree with TRBD2. The CDR3 runs 13 residues. Germline values: CDR1 DFQATT, CDR2 SNEGSKA (reference sequence). V gave up 3 bases and J gave up 5 bases; unmatched junction bases: 3.

This clonotype has just a few counts. The chain links TRBV6-1 to TRBJ1-6; 7 nucleotides align to TRBD1. The V gene's germline CDR1 is MNHNS and CDR2 SASEGT. This CDR3 is built from 14 residues. The junction had 6 bases not matched to a gene; V was cut back by 6 bases and J by 7 bases. DNA of the CDR3: TGTGCCAGCAGGGAGACAGGGTTGAATTCACCCCTCCACTTT. Its translation: CASRETGLNSPLHF.

V usage is TRBV20-1 and J usage is TRBJ2-7, with D perhaps TRBD2 (5 bases). The germline V gene encodes CDR1 DFQATT and CDR2 SNEGSKA (reference sequence). V gave up 2 bases and J gave up 5 bases, with 10 bases separating them. CDR3 length: 12 amino acids. The CDR3, as DNA: TGCAGTGCTAGATCGCAGACTAACGAGCAGTACTTC. It encodes CSARSQTNEQYF.

A single count supports this clonotype. The chain couples TRBV30 to TRBJ1-6; unclear D gene. Germline V lookup: CDR1 GTSNPN, CDR2 SVGIG (reference sequence). V lost 0 bases, J lost 8 bases, and 8 bases lay in between. CDR3 length equals 13 residues. The CDR3 DNA is TGTGCCTGGAGTGTACTGGCAGATTCACCCCTCCACTTT. Encoded protein: CAWSVLADSPLHF.

The chain employs TRBV9 and TRBJ2-3, with D maybe TRBD2 (6 bases). Per the germline V gene, CDR1 is SGDLS and CDR2 is YYNGEE. Trimming pared 0 bases from V and 1 base from J, leaving 9 bases between. The CDR3 contains 15 residues. In DNA, the CDR3 is TGTGCCAGCAGCGTAGTGGGGACTGGCACAGATACGCAGTATTTT. Protein: CASSVVGTGTDTQYF.

This chain links TRBV7-9 with TRBJ2-1; the D call may be TRBD1 or TRBD2 (5 bases each). CDR1 and CDR2 from the germline V gene are SEHNR and FQNEAQ (reference sequence). Deletions cut 0 bases from V and 13 bases from J, with 10 bases between. CDR3 size: 12 residues. The CDR3 DNA is TGTGCCAGCAGCTTAGCGGGACGGAAACAGTTCTTC. Residues: CASSLAGRKQFF.

This clonotype was detected only a few times. The V call is TRBV4-2, the J call TRBJ1-2; unclear D gene. The CDR3 sequence is 14 residues long. The V end was cut by 0 bases, the J end by 4 bases, with 9 bases between. Germline CDR1 LGHNA, CDR2 YNFKEQ. The CDR3 DNA follows: TGTGCCAGCAGCCAAGATAGGGAGGGCTATGGCTACACCTTC. This encodes CASSQDREGYGYTF.

This clonotype was counted only a few times. The conserved closing phenylalanine or tryptophan is absent in this CDR3, likely reflecting a read error. The limits of the CDR3 on the DNA are not certain, so only TCRdb's listed CDR3 is given. This chain connects TRBV5-5 to TRBJ2-1. The CDR3 is 13 residues long, counting both termini. Germline-derived CDR1 and CDR2 are SGHKS and YYEKEE (reference sequence). The CDR3 region is CASSFGPSWVTVG.

A few counts support this clonotype. The J gene is TRBJ2-1, the V gene TRBV5-1; weak D call: TRBD2 (5 bases). This CDR3 has 14 amino acids. V gave up 0 bases and J gave up 7 bases, with 11 bases separating them. Germline loops: CDR1 SGHRS, CDR2 YFSETQ. The CDR3: CASSLGGPKNEQFF. The CDR3, as DNA: TGCGCCAGCAGCTTGGGAGGGCCTAAGAATGAGCAGTTCTTC.

The sample holds many counts of this clonotype. The chain links TRBV7-8 to TRBJ1-5; no firm D call. Germline V gene data show CDR1 as SGHVS and CDR2 as FQNEAQ. The V gene lost 1 base and the J gene lost 2 bases, with 12 bases spanning the gap. The CDR3 has 16 residues. CDR3 coding DNA: TGTGCCAGCAGCTTAGGGAGCGGCAGACGCAATCAGCCCCAGCATTTT. Its translation is CASSLGSGRRNQPQHF. The full variable domain, with the rest looked up from reference TRBV7-8 and TRBJ1-5, is GAGVSQSPRYKVAKRGQDVALRCDPISGHVSLFWYQQALGQGPEFLTYFQNEAQLDKSGLPSDRFFAERPEGSVSTLKIQRTQQEDSAVYLCASSLGSGRRNQPQHFGDGTRLSIL.

The chain employs TRBV27 and TRBJ2-7; 7 bases match TRBD1. The CDR3 runs 14 residues. The germline CDR1 and CDR2 sequences are MNHEY and SMNVEV (reference sequence). Unmatched junction bases numbered 5, after V lost 5 bases and J lost 1 base. The CDR3: CASSRTGPSYEQYF. The CDR3 bases are TGTGCCAGCAGTCGGACAGGACCATCCTACGAGCAGTACTTC.

V usage is TRBV2 and J usage is TRBJ2-1; D not resolved. CDR3 size: 13 residues. The V end lost 8 bases, the J end lost 5 bases, and 13 bases lay between the germline ends. Germline V gives CDR1 SNHLY, CDR2 FYNNEI. The CDR3 bases are TGTGCCAGCGCACTCGAAACCAACAATGAGCAGTTCTTC. It specifies CASALETNNEQFF.

The chain links TRBV7-8 to TRBJ1-2, with 11 bases aligning to TRBD1. From germline, CDR1 is SGHVS and CDR2 FQNEAQ. The CDR3 consists of 15 residues. The ends lost 2 bases at V and 2 bases at J; junction bases unmatched: 1. For the CDR3, the DNA is TGTGCCAGCAGCTTAAGGGACAGGGGGAACTATGGCTACACCTTC. Amino acid sequence: CASSLRDRGNYGYTF.

The genes are TRBV5-1 and TRBJ2-2; 7 positions match TRBD2. The CDR3 totals 15 residues. Losses at the gene ends were 5 bases for V and 7 bases for J; bases not matched to a gene: 11. Germline V gene data show CDR1 as SGHRS and CDR2 as YFSETQ. The CDR3 bases are TGCGCCAGCAGATCCGCGGGAGAGTCCAGCGGGGAGCTGTTTTTT. It specifies CASRSAGESSGELFF.

This clonotype has a handful of counts. V usage is TRBV9 and J usage is TRBJ2-5; weak D call: TRBD2 (6 bases). This CDR3 has 15 amino acids. Per germline, CDR1 SGDLS and CDR2 YYNGEE. V lost 2 bases, J lost 8 bases, and 19 bases lay in between. In nucleotides, the CDR3 is TGTGCCAGCAGCGTCCGCGGACAACCGGGGGAAACCCAGTACTTC. This encodes CASSVRGQPGETQYF.